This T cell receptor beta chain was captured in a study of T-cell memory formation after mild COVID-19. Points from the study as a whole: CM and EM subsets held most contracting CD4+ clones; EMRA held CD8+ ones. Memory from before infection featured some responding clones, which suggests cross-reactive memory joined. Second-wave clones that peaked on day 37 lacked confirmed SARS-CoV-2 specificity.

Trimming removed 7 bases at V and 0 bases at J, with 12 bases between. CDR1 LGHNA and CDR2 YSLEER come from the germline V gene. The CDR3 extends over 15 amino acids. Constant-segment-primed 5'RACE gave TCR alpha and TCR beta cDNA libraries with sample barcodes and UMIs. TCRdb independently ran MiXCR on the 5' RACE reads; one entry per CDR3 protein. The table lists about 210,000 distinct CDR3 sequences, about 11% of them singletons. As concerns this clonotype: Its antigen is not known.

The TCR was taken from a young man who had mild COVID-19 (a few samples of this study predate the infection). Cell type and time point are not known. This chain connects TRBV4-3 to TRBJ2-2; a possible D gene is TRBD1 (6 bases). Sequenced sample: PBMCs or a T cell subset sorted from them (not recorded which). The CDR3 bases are TGCGCCAGCACCTACAGGGTCCCGAACACCGGGGAGCTGTTTTTT. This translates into CASTYRVPNTGELFF.